The next 17 T cell receptor beta chains were all read from a single sample in a study of blood T cell repertoires in COVID-19. Generated by immunoSEQ multiplex PCR, the TCRdb table keeps only in-frame clones and is missing some. The repertoire holds approximately 290,000 clones, with approximately 85% as singletons. The specimen was PBMCs or T cells enriched from blood (not recorded which). Every receptor here comes from a woman aged 25 to 39 who had recovered from COVID-19.

The V and J genes are TRBV20-1 and TRBJ1-2; 8 nucleotides line up with TRBD1. Germline V gene lookup returns CDR1 DFQATT and CDR2 SNEGSKA (reference sequence). The J segment lost 5 bases and the V segment lost 7 bases, leaving 3 bases of the junction unmatched. CDR3 length equals 11 residues. The CDR3 DNA follows: TGCAGTGTTGGACAGGGTTATGGCTACACCTTC. The encoded protein is CSVGQGYGYTF.

The chain carries TRBV21-1 and TRBJ1-1; the DNA was not used to check the table's D call, TRBD1. TRBV21-1 is tagged as a pseudogene. The CDR3 is 19 amino acids. CDR3 region: CASSKWTQGDLLVDTEAFF. In DNA, the CDR3 is TGTGCCAGCAGCAAATGGACACAGGGGGATCTCTTGGTGGACACTGAAGCTTTCTTT.

This rearrangement joins TRBV28 to TRBJ1-5, with 7 bases lining up with TRBD1. The junction had 11 bases not matched to a gene; V was cut back by 6 bases and J by 6 bases. The CDR3 spans 15 residues. In germline, CDR1 is MDHEN, CDR2 SYDVKM. CDR3 DNA sequence: TGTGCCAGCAGGGAGAGGGGGCGAATGGGTCAGCCCCAGCATTTT. Amino acids: CASRERGRMGQPQHF.

The rearrangement uses TRBV5-1 and TRBJ1-2; a weak D match, TRBD1 (5 bases). With 9 bases removed from V and 0 bases from J, the gap between germline ends came to 15 bases. This CDR3 spans 14 amino acids. Germline V gene data show CDR1 as SGHRS and CDR2 as YFSETQ. CDR3 bases: TGCGCCACCGGCGGGGACTCACCTAACTATGGCTACACCTTC. Encoded protein: CATGGDSPNYGYTF.

V and J are TRBV19 and TRBJ2-1; TRBD2 aligns across 7 bases. Germline lookup yields CDR1 LNHDA and CDR2 SQIVND (reference sequence). CDR3 length: 14 residues. V dropped 5 bases and J dropped 2; count of bases not matched to a gene: 3. Here the CDR3 DNA reads TGTGCCAGTAGTCGCGGGGGTCCCTACAATGAGCAGTTCTTC. Residues: CASSRGGPYNEQFF.

The rearrangement joins TRBV9 to TRBJ1-2; D is perhaps TRBD1 (6 bases). Germline values: CDR1 SGDLS, CDR2 YYNGEE. The CDR3 consists of 14 residues. V dropped 3 bases and J dropped 0 bases, with 9 bases sitting between them. The CDR3: CASSATGSNYGYTF. Here the CDR3 DNA reads TGTGCCAGCAGCGCTACAGGGTCTAACTATGGCTACACCTTC.

This clone was detected a few times. The CDR3 spells CASSLEGQGSGQPQHF. CDR3 DNA: TGTGCCAGCAGCTTAGAGGGACAGGGTAGCGGTCAGCCCCAGCATTTT. The J gene is TRBJ1-5, the V gene TRBV7-2; 9 bases agree with TRBD1. The CDR3 is 16 residues long. CDR1 and CDR2 from the germline V gene are SGHTA and FQGNSA. The J segment lost 6 bases and the V segment lost 1 base, leaving 7 bases of the junction unmatched.

The chain is built from TRBV2 and TRBJ1-1; the D is unclear. The CDR3 consists of 13 residues. Per germline, CDR1 SNHLY and CDR2 FYNNEI. Trimming shortened V by 4 bases and J by 1 base, and 7 bases separated the two germline ends. CDR3 protein: CASSANRNTEAFF. As DNA, the CDR3 is TGTGCCAGCAGTGCGAACAGGAACACTGAAGCTTTCTTT.

The chain recombines TRBV6-1 with TRBJ2-5; no reliable D call. This CDR3 comprises 13 residues. Deletions cut 2 bases from V and 3 bases from J, with 7 bases between. From germline, CDR1 is MNHNS and CDR2 SASEGT. The CDR3 loop reads CASSERSEETQYF. The CDR3 DNA sequence: TGTGCCAGCAGTGAACGGAGCGAAGAGACCCAGTACTTC.

V usage is TRBV30 and J usage is TRBJ1-2; D uncertain. Between the trimmed V and J ends, which lost 7 bases and 5 bases, there was a span of 17 bases. The CDR3 has 13 residues. Germline V CDR1 and CDR2: GTSNPN, SVGIG (reference sequence). In DNA form, the CDR3 reads TGTGCCTCCCAAGCCGCTTCTTGGTATGGCTACACCTTC. Amino acids: CASQAASWYGYTF.

The chain links TRBV7-3 to TRBJ2-5, with TRBD1 matching over 8 bases. Germline V gives CDR1 SGHTA, CDR2 FQGTGA. This CDR3 region has 13 residues. With 5 bases clipped from V and 5 bases from J, the junction kept 4 bases outside the gene matches. CDR3 sequence reads: CASSPGGHETQYF. The CDR3 bases are TGTGCCAGCAGCCCAGGGGGCCACGAGACCCAGTACTTC.

As concerns this clone: Other DNA variants within this sample encode the same CDR3. This chain connects TRBV6-5 to TRBJ1-2; perhaps TRBD1 as D (5 bases). The CDR3 totals 14 residues. Trimming removed 2 bases at V and 1 base at J, with 8 bases between. Germline V gene lookup returns CDR1 MNHEY and CDR2 SVGAGI. CDR3 DNA: TGTGCCAGCAGTTACAGACAGTTTAACTATGGCTACACCTTC. As protein: CASSYRQFNYGYTF.

V gene TRBV11-3 combines with J gene TRBJ2-5; TRBD1 matches at 8 bases. Germline loops: CDR1 SGHNT, CDR2 YENEEA. The CDR3 is 14 amino acids. The junction had 1 base not matched to a gene; V was cut back by 2 bases and J by 2 bases. The CDR3 sequence is CASSLRTGQETQYF. The CDR3 DNA reads as TGTGCCAGCAGCTTAAGGACAGGGCAAGAGACCCAGTACTTC. The full variable domain, rest sourced from reference TRBV11-3 and TRBJ2-5, is EAGVVQSPRYKIIEKKQPVAFWCNPISGHNTLYWYLQNLGQGPELLIRYENEEAVDDSQLPKDRFSAERLKGVDSTLKIQPAELGDSAVYLCASSLRTGQETQYFGPGTRLLVL.

As to this clone: The sample holds other DNA sequences that translate to the same CDR3. The chain links TRBV14 to TRBJ2-7; D is perhaps TRBD2 (5 bases). The V end was cut by 6 bases, the J end by 2 bases, with 11 bases between. Germline V gene lookup returns CDR1 SGHDN and CDR2 FVKESK. CDR3 length: 13 residues. This chain's CDR3 is CASSRAGAYEQYF. The CDR3 coding sequence is TGTGCCAGCAGTCGGGCCGGGGCCTACGAGCAGTACTTC.

The chain uses TRBV28 and TRBJ1-1; D not resolved. Per the germline V gene, CDR1 is MDHEN and CDR2 is SYDVKM. The CDR3 covers 12 residues. Trimming pared 3 bases from V and 8 bases from J, leaving 10 bases between. The CDR3 region has the DNA TGTGCCAGCAGTTTGGCCATTTCCGAAGCTTTCTTT. Amino acids: CASSLAISEAFF. Looking up the rest from reference TRBV28 and TRBJ1-1 gives the full variable domain: DVKVTQSSRYLVKRTGEKVFLECVQDMDHENMFWYRQDPGLGLRLIYFSYDVKMKEKGDIPEGYSVSREKKERFSLILESASTNQTSMYLCASSLAISEAFFGQGTRLTVV.

The chain combines TRBV6-4 with TRBJ2-1; 7 bases line up with TRBD2. The CDR3 consists of 15 residues. Germline V CDR1 and CDR2: MRHNA, SNTAGT. V was pared by 3 bases and J by 4 bases, with 6 bases of the junction left unmatched. The CDR3 protein is CASSDAAGAYNEQFF. CDR3 bases: TGTGCCAGCAGTGATGCGGCGGGAGCTTACAATGAGCAGTTCTTC.

The chain couples TRBV7-2 to TRBJ1-3; D is undetermined. The CDR3 is 12 residues long. V was trimmed by 2 bases and J by 7 bases, leaving 6 bases between them. Per the germline V gene, CDR1 is SGHTA and CDR2 is FQGNSA. The CDR3, as DNA: TGTGCCAGCAGCTTACTCGGTAACACCATATATTTT. Its protein is CASSLLGNTIYF.